The source of this TCR beta chain is a study of cytomegalovirus exposure and HLA in healthy donors. Study-wide background: Some 180 million T cells yielded 90 million to 130 million unique TCR beta sequences in earlier analysis. Study-wide results and limits: A classifier reportedly called cytomegalovirus status with high sensitivity and specificity. Most of the CMV-associated TCR beta chains (in a later analysis) appeared to be HLA-restricted.

The donors were healthy bone marrow donors. The V end lost 4 bases, the J end lost 11 bases, and 14 bases lay between the germline ends. This CDR3 is 12 amino acids long. Germline V CDR1 and CDR2: SEHNR, FQNEAQ (reference sequence). About this clone itself: The antigen remains unidentified.

PCR primers comprised 60 Vbeta and 13 Jbeta primers. The table came from immunoSEQ multiplex PCR; TCRdb's copy has only in-frame clones and leaves some out. The table shows about 150,000 clones, with 65% to 90% occurring only once. Material: PBMCs. The chain recombines TRBV7-9 with TRBJ1-1; no definite D call. This sequence was found in a woman aged 18-29 years in good health and CMV-seronegative. CDR3 region: CASSSGNLYAFF. The CDR3 coding sequence is TGTGCCAGCAGCTCCGGGAACCTTTATGCTTTCTTT.